This TCR beta chain was recorded in a study of blood T cell repertoires in COVID-19 (dated by TCRdb to about 2020). Concerning the study at large: Samples from collaborators originated in the United States, Italy and Spain and spanned both the acute and convalescent phases of COVID-19. The material from the prospective study consisted of cDNA or gDNA derived from T cells, B-cell-depleted T cells, or PBMCs. Deeply sampled blood TCRbeta repertoires from subjects exposed to, actively infected with, or recovered from COVID-19 were included in the dataset. The repertoires were released in a freely available public database intended as a resource for research on the immune response to SARS-CoV-2. Samples came from the ongoing ImmuneRACE study (first 160 participants) plus 1,254 subjects from 6 global collaborators. The sample metadata nearly always contained a de-identified subject ID, COVID-19 status, age in years and sex. Where available, HLA class I and class II types were taken from metadata supplied by the sample provider and were not determined by assay-based typing. The investigation overall reported the following: The quantity of clinical and demographic metadata differed by source and by participant and was supplied without curation.

Each collaborating institution followed its own protocols to collect whole blood in K2EDTA tubes. For TCRbeta analysis, collaborator samples were shipped as frozen whole blood, as isolated PBMCs, or as DNA extracted from either sample type. TCRbeta CDR3 regions were amplified from genomic DNA using the immunoSEQ Assay, a bias-controlled multiplex PCR. Processing in the source paper ran as follows. Within the assay, amplification of reference gene primers was used to estimate how many nucleated cells each sample contained. To quantify the absolute abundance of each unique TCRbeta CDR3 rearrangement, sequence reads were collapsed and filtered. For each sample, productive Simpson clonality was calculated as the square root of Simpson's diversity index over productive rearrangements. TCRdb took this table from immuneACCESS and kept in-frame rearrangements with V and J called. Such tables lack part of the clones; where checked against another copy, unresolved V genes explain under half of the gap, and the rest is unexplained. That table is the source of V, J and clone size, and D and trimming were worked out from the DNA. The sample includes about 210,000 clones, with roughly four fifths observed a single time. Around 7.3% of the sample comes from the top ten.

Concerning this clone: The antigen it binds to is not known. The record has no base qualities; no much larger clone is one base away.

The TCR was taken from a woman aged 45-59 years with active or convalescent COVID-19. The sequenced sample consisted of peripheral blood.

DNA sequence: TGTGCTAGTGGTTTGGTACCGACGAACAGGGTGAACACCGGGGAGCTGTTTTTT. This encodes CASGLVPTNRVNTGELFF. The chain is encoded by TRBV12-5 joined to TRBJ2-2; TRBD1 is a possible D gene, resting on 6 matching bases. According to the germline V gene, CDR1 reads LGHNT and CDR2 reads FRNRAP. Taken from cysteine to phenylalanine, the CDR3 has 18 residues. Of the read, only the CDR3 DNA is kept; its 54 bases are in frame from base 1. At the junction V is shortened by 0 bases and J by 1 base, with 15 bases in between. Full variable domain (CDR3 extended with the reference TRBV12-5 and TRBJ2-2 proteins): DARVTQTPRHKVTEMGQEVTMRCQPILGHNTVFWYRQTMMQGLELLAYFRNRAPLDDSGMPKDRFSAEMPDATLATLKIQPSEPRDSAVYFCASGLVPTNRVNTGELFFGEGSRLTVL.